One and the same sample provided the 30 T cell receptor beta chains below, sequenced in a study of T cells in Graves' hyperthyroidism and ophthalmopathy. RNA transcripts served as the template for amplifying TCR beta CDR3 regions. Using the HTBI primer set, a first-round RT-PCR was run on the TCR CDR3. TCRdb redid the calling of the multiplex PCR reads with MiXCR, one entry per CDR3 protein. This table holds a few hundred thousand distinct CDR3 sequences, about 43% found once. The sample comprised peripheral blood or thyroid tissue (not recorded which). All receptors derive from a woman younger than 30 with Graves' hyperthyroidism.

A remark on this clonotype: Since a much larger clone is just one base distant, this may be a read error. CDR3 bases: TGTGCCAGCAGCCGCCCGGGAGGGGGGGAGCTCTATCGCTACACCTTC. It encodes CASSRPGGGELYRYTF. This rearrangement joins TRBV5-4 to TRBJ1-2, with D possibly matching TRBD1 (6 bases). Looked up from germline, CDR1 is SGHNT and CDR2 is YYREEE (reference sequence). The CDR3 spans 16 residues.

This clonotype occurred many times. The chain recombines TRBV20-1 with TRBJ2-7, with D unresolved. CDR3 length: 13 residues. The V and J ends lost 4 bases and 5 bases respectively, with 15 bases between them. Germline V lookup: CDR1 DFQATT, CDR2 SNEGSKA (reference sequence). The CDR3 region is CSAKPETPHEQYF. CDR3 coding DNA: TGCAGTGCTAAGCCTGAAACCCCCCACGAGCAGTACTTC.

In regard to this clonotype: A much more abundant neighbour one base away suggests this may be a read error. The V and J genes are TRBV5-4 and TRBJ1-3; possible D gene TRBD1, 6 bases. The CDR3 spans 14 residues. The V gene's germline CDR1 is SGHNT and CDR2 YYREEE (reference sequence). CDR3 region: CASSSWTEGSTIYF. Here the CDR3 DNA reads TGTGCCAGCAGCTCTTGGACAGAAGGAAGCACCATATATTTT.

This clonotype was counted only a few times. The gene calls are TRBV5-6 and TRBJ2-3; 8 bases match TRBD2. Trimming removed 0 bases from V and 2 bases from J; junction bases left unmatched: 5. CDR1 and CDR2 (germline): SGHDT, YYEEEE. The CDR3 extends over 16 amino acids. CDR3 loop: CASSLAAGVPTDTQYF. Here the CDR3 DNA reads TGTGCCAGCAGCTTGGCAGCGGGAGTTCCCACAGATACGCAGTATTTT.

The sample holds many counts of this clonotype. This sequence joins TRBV6-5 and TRBJ1-2; tentative D call: TRBD1 (6 bases). V was pared by 6 bases and J by 4 bases, with 18 bases between. CDR1 is MNHEY and CDR2 is SVGAGI in the germline V gene. The CDR3 totals 15 residues. This CDR3 is CASRRTVGGTYGYTF. The CDR3 bases are TGTGCCAGCAGAAGGACAGTCGGGGGGACCTATGGCTACACCTTC.

This clonotype was picked up many times. This sequence joins TRBV15 and TRBJ2-5; the D is unclear. Trimming removed 0 bases at V and 1 base at J, with 15 bases between. The germline V gene has CDR1 LNHNV and CDR2 YYDKDF (reference sequence). CDR3 length: 17 residues. CDR3 DNA: TGTGCCACCAGCAGAGATAAGGGTGCAATAACCCAAGAGACCCAGTACTTC. Its protein is CATSRDKGAITQETQYF.

This clonotype was picked up one time. The junction differs from germline at one of its ends, possibly a read error. The chain is built from TRBV29-1 and TRBJ2-3, with D possibly matching TRBD2 (6 bases). CDR1 is SQVTM, CDR2 ANQGSEA, per germline. This CDR3 has 15 residues. The CDR3 loop reads CGVAQLAASTDTQYF. CDR3 DNA: TGCGGCGTTGCCCAATTAGCGGCTAGCACAGATACGCAGTATTTT.

The sample holds a few counts of this clonotype. CDR3 loop: CASSQAIGSAGGSRSSYEQYF. CDR3 DNA sequence: TGTGCCAGCAGCCAAGCTATAGGATCAGCGGGAGGCTCCAGGAGCTCCTACGAGCAGTACTTC. The V call is TRBV14, the J call TRBJ2-7, with 9 bases aligning to TRBD2. Germline V gene lookup returns CDR1 SGHDN and CDR2 FVKESK. With 1 base clipped from V and 0 bases from J, the junction kept 19 bases outside the gene matches. This CDR3 is built from 21 residues.

This clonotype showed up many times. The chain combines TRBV6-6 with TRBJ1-4; D gene uncertain. Trimming stripped 7 bases from V and 6 bases from J, with 15 bases between. The CDR3 contains 14 residues. CDR1 is MNHNY and CDR2 is SVGAGI in the germline V gene (reference sequence). Here the CDR3 DNA reads TGTGCCAGCACCATTCAAATGGAGGATGAAAAACTGTTTTTT. This gives the protein CASTIQMEDEKLFF.

Ten or more counts support this clonotype. This chain uses TRBV7-2 with TRBJ2-2; 11 nucleotides line up with TRBD2. The germline gives CDR1 SGHTA, CDR2 FQGNSA. V dropped 4 bases and J dropped 3; count of bases not matched to a gene: 4. This CDR3 contains 16 residues. Here the CDR3 DNA reads TGTGCCAGCAGCTCGAGACTAGCGGGATACACCGGGGAGCTGTTTTTT. As protein: CASSSRLAGYTGELFF.

The chain joins TRBV7-3 to TRBJ1-4, with D tentatively TRBD1 (5 bases). CDR3 length equals 15 residues. CDR1 is SGHTA and CDR2 is FQGTGA in the germline V gene. Trimming removed 5 bases from V and 3 bases from J, with 13 bases in between. The CDR3 loop is CASSREGPANEKLFF. CDR3 sequence (DNA): TGTGCCAGCAGCCGGGAGGGGCCTGCTAATGAAAAACTGTTTTTT. Full variable domain (outside the CDR3, taken from reference TRBV7-3 and TRBJ1-4): GAGVSQTPSNKVTEKGKYVELRCDPISGHTALYWYRQSLGQGPEFLIYFQGTGAADDSGLPNDRFFAVRPEGSVSTLKIQRTERGDSAVYLCASSREGPANEKLFFGSGTQLSVL.

This clonotype was seen a handful of times. A junction boundary mismatches the germline segment, possibly from a read error. The CDR3 nucleotides read TGTGCCAGCAACTTAGGGGGCAATCAGCCCCAGCATTTT. Its translation is CASNLGGNQPQHF. The rearrangement joins TRBV7-2 to TRBJ1-5; TRBD1 might be the D (5 bases). CDR1 SGHTA and CDR2 FQGNSA come from the germline V gene. The CDR3 covers 13 residues.

This CDR3 is CATSSLPGNNGYTF. CDR3 sequence (DNA): TGTGCCACCAGCAGCTTACCGGGGAACAATGGCTACACCTTC. The rearrangement joins TRBV15 to TRBJ1-2; D call uncertain. This CDR3 spans 14 amino acids. Germline lookup yields CDR1 LNHNV and CDR2 YYDKDF (reference sequence). V lost 3 bases to trimming and J lost 6 bases, with 14 bases between them. Full variable domain (rest looked up from reference TRBV15 and TRBJ1-2): DAMVIQNPRYQVTQFGKPVTLSCSQTLNHNVMYWYQQKSSQAPKLLFHYYDKDFNNEADTPDNFQSRRPNTSFCFLDIRSPGLGDTAMYLCATSSLPGNNGYTFGSGTRLTVV.

Comment on this clonotype: The junction and the germline gene differ at one end; a read error may be behind it. This chain connects TRBV7-9 to TRBJ2-2; 7 bases match TRBD1. Germline CDR1 SEHNR, CDR2 FQNEAQ (reference sequence). The CDR3 contains 8 residues. CDR3 DNA: TGTGCCAGCAGCGAGGACAGGTTT. Amino acid sequence: CASSEDRF.

This clonotype has more than one count but fewer than ten. The rearrangement uses TRBV6-1 and TRBJ1-2, with no clear D. V was shortened by 1 base and J by 8 bases, with 11 bases between the two germline ends. This CDR3 has 13 residues. Germline CDR1 reads MNHNS; CDR2 reads SASEGT. CDR3 protein: CASSEGPLSGYTF. CDR3 sequence (DNA): TGTGCCAGCAGTGAAGGTCCCTTGAGCGGCTACACCTTC.

To note about this clonotype: The junction and the germline gene differ at one end; a read error may be behind it. The J gene is TRBJ2-7, the V gene TRBV7-9, with 9 bases aligning to TRBD2. Germline assignment: CDR1 SEHNR and CDR2 FQNEAQ (reference sequence). The CDR3 is 15 amino acids. The CDR3 loop reads CASSLAGPTYNEQYF. CDR3 nucleotide sequence: TGTGCCAGCAGCCTAGCGGGACCGACCTACAATGAGCAGTACTTC.

This clonotype was counted a single time. The rearrangement links TRBV7-9 to TRBJ2-3; unclear D gene. CDR1 is SEHNR, CDR2 FQNEAQ, per germline (reference sequence). Trimming pared 1 base from V and 2 bases from J, leaving 7 bases between. CDR3 length: 14 amino acids. CDR3 sequence: CASSLDENTDTQYF. For the CDR3, the DNA is TGTGCCAGCAGCTTAGACGAAAACACAGATACGCAGTATTTT. The full variable domain, its missing parts supplied by reference TRBV7-9 and TRBJ2-3, is DTGVSQNPRHKITKRGQNVTFRCDPISEHNRLYWYRQTLGQGPEFLTYFQNEAQLEKSRLLSDRFSAERPKGSFSTLEIQRTEQGDSAMYLCASSLDENTDTQYFGPGTRLTVL.

This clonotype was picked up many times. The chain links TRBV29-1 to TRBJ1-2, with TRBD1 identical over 7 bases. Germline V gene lookup returns CDR1 SQVTM and CDR2 ANQGSEA. J gave up 5 bases and V 6 bases, and 12 bases lay outside the gene matches. The CDR3 has 14 residues. The CDR3 loop is CSVAREGASYGYTF. CDR3 coding DNA: TGCAGCGTAGCCAGAGAGGGGGCGTCTTATGGCTACACCTTC.

This chain links TRBV27 with TRBJ2-7; D is perhaps TRBD1 (5 bases). CDR3 length: 14 residues. Per the germline V gene, CDR1 is MNHEY and CDR2 is SMNVEV (reference sequence). The V and J ends lost 3 bases and 0 bases respectively, with 9 bases between them. CDR3 protein: CASSLGRISYEQYF. CDR3 coding DNA: TGTGCCAGCAGTTTGGGGCGGATCTCCTACGAGCAGTACTTC.

Notes on this clonotype: A much larger clonotype is one base distant, so this may be a read error. The chain links TRBV10-3 to TRBJ2-7; D not certain. Between the trimmed V and J ends, which lost 10 bases and 5 bases, there was a span of 21 bases. CDR3 length equals 14 residues. Germline V CDR1 and CDR2: ENHRY, SYGVKD. Written as DNA, the CDR3 is TGTGCCACCCAAAGAAGACCCTTGGTCCACGAGCAGTACTTC. It yields the protein CATQRRPLVHEQYF.

This clonotype has ten or more counts. V and J are TRBV7-9 and TRBJ1-5; D unclear. Germline CDR1 SEHNR, CDR2 FQNEAQ (reference sequence). Trimming stripped 3 bases from V and 0 bases from J, with 3 bases between. This CDR3 region has 13 residues. The CDR3 DNA reads TGTGCCAGCAGCTTCGATAGCAATCAGCCCCAGCATTTT. Protein: CASSFDSNQPQHF.

This clonotype was detected only a few times. The chain carries TRBV5-1 and TRBJ2-2, with a tentative D call TRBD1 (6 bases). The length of the CDR3 is 14 residues. CDR1 is SGHRS, CDR2 YFSETQ, per germline. V lost 4 bases, J lost 6 bases, and 13 bases lay in between. CDR3 bases: TGCGCCAGCAGCGGAACAGGGTTAGCCGGGGAGCTGTTTTTT. It translates to CASSGTGLAGELFF.

The sample holds many counts of this clonotype. The chain has TRBV20-1 and TRBJ2-7; no clear D. Trimming took 1 base from V and 3 from J, leaving 4 bases between them. Germline CDR1 and CDR2: DFQATT and SNEGSKA (reference sequence). The CDR3 loop spans 11 amino acids. The CDR3 is CSARVDYEQYF. The CDR3 DNA sequence: TGCAGTGCTAGAGTCGACTACGAGCAGTACTTC.

This clonotype appeared many times. This chain uses TRBV20-1 with TRBJ2-5, with TRBD1 matching over 7 bases. With V trimmed by 0 bases and J by 1 base, 8 bases remained unmatched. The CDR3 covers 16 residues. In germline, CDR1 is DFQATT, CDR2 SNEGSKA (reference sequence). Here the CDR3 reads CSARDGRQGTQETQYF. Here the CDR3 DNA reads TGCAGTGCTAGAGATGGACGACAGGGAACCCAAGAGACCCAGTACTTC.

In this sample, this clonotype turned up many times. This sequence joins TRBV2 and TRBJ1-1, with 11 bases aligning to TRBD1. The germline V gene encodes CDR1 SNHLY and CDR2 FYNNEI. J lost 5 bases, V lost 5 bases, and 4 bases had no gene match. The CDR3 has 14 amino acids. The CDR3 loop is CASSPGTGGTEAFF. The CDR3 DNA reads as TGTGCCAGCAGTCCCGGGACAGGGGGAACTGAAGCTTTCTTT.

This clonotype has just one count. The J gene is TRBJ2-7, the V gene TRBV10-2; 7 bases are shared with TRBD1. From germline, CDR1 is WSHSY and CDR2 SAAADI. The CDR3 covers 14 residues. Trimming at V came to 6 bases and at J to 1 base, leaving 6 bases not matched to a gene. CDR3 sequence: CASSVQGESYEQYF. In DNA form, the CDR3 reads TGCGCCAGCAGCGTTCAGGGGGAGTCCTACGAGCAGTACTTC.

Of note for this clonotype: A much bigger clone sits one base away, suggesting this may be a read error. This chain joins TRBV27 and TRBJ2-7; no definite D call. CDR3 length: 11 residues. V was cut by 6 bases and J by 2 bases, with 5 bases left in between. Germline V gene sequence: CDR1 MNHEY, CDR2 SMNVEV (reference sequence). CDR3 nucleotide sequence: TGTGCCAGCAGAAGGGCCTACGAGCAGTACTTC. Protein sequence: CASRRAYEQYF.

The gene calls are TRBV2 and TRBJ1-2; 9 nucleotides line up with TRBD1. The V segment lost 10 bases and the J segment 6 bases; nucleotides outside the gene matches: 12. The CDR3 has 14 residues. Germline V gives CDR1 SNHLY, CDR2 FYNNEI. This CDR3 is CANSGTGTSDGYTF. CDR3 bases: TGTGCCAATTCCGGGACAGGGACTTCGGATGGCTACACCTTC.

In this sample, this clonotype turned up many times. The rearrangement joins TRBV10-3 to TRBJ1-4, with D perhaps matching TRBD1 (6 bases). Germline assignment: CDR1 ENHRY and CDR2 SYGVKD. The V and J ends lost 10 bases and 0 bases respectively, with 15 bases between them. This CDR3 region has 15 residues. CDR3 DNA sequence: TGTGCCACACTAACATGGACAGCAACTAATGAAAAACTGTTTTTT. Translation gives CATLTWTATNEKLFF.

J is TRBJ2-7 and V is TRBV20-1, with 13 bases that match TRBD2. The V segment lost 4 bases and the J segment 1 base; nucleotides outside the gene matches: 7. This CDR3 has 16 amino acids. Germline V gene data show CDR1 as DFQATT and CDR2 as SNEGSKA (reference sequence). CDR3 protein: CSATRTSGSMSYEQYF. Here the CDR3 DNA reads TGCAGTGCTACTCGGACTAGCGGGAGTATGTCCTACGAGCAGTACTTC.